This passage covers 8 T cell receptor beta chains from one sample sequenced in a study of T cells after yellow fever vaccination. Each CDR3 protein is one row after TCRdb ran MiXCR on the 5' RACE reads. The table records 450,000 to 550,000 distinct CDR3 sequences, just over 20% of them present only once. Sequences were derived from PBMCs, sampled about 21 days after the first yellow fever vaccination. These receptors came from a man younger than 35 who received the YFV17D yellow fever vaccine.

This clonotype has at least ten counts. One end of the junction is discordant with germline, which a read error may explain. The CDR3 DNA follows: TGTGCCAGCAGTGACTCCACCCGTAAACAGGGCTACACCTTC. Protein sequence: CASSDSTRKQGYTF. The chain links TRBV6-5 to TRBJ1-2; D unclear. CDR3 length: 14 residues. Germline V gene lookup returns CDR1 MNHEY and CDR2 SVGAGI.

This clonotype has more than one count but fewer than ten. V and J are TRBV7-2 and TRBJ2-2; D call uncertain. The CDR3 runs to 14 residues. Germline assignment: CDR1 SGHTA and CDR2 FQGNSA. Trimming took off 3 bases at V and 4 bases at J, with 9 bases between the two ends. The CDR3 DNA sequence: TGTGCCAGCAGCTTTACCGGAGCCACCGGGGAGCTGTTTTTT. Residues: CASSFTGATGELFF. Combining the CDR3 with reference TRBV7-2 and TRBJ2-2 gives the whole variable domain GAGVSQSPSNKVTEKGKDVELRCDPISGHTALYWYRQSLGQGLEFLIYFQGNSAPDKSGLPSDRFSAERTGGSVSTLTIQRTQQEDSAVYLCASSFTGATGELFFGEGSRLTVL.

CDR3: CSASPAAPAFF. The CDR3 region has the DNA TGCAGTGCTAGTCCCGCCGCGCCAGCTTTCTTT. The V gene is TRBV20-1, the J gene TRBJ1-1; D is uncertain. Between the trimmed V and J ends, which lost 3 bases and 10 bases, there was a span of 12 bases. In germline, CDR1 is DFQATT, CDR2 SNEGSKA (reference sequence). This CDR3 is built from 11 residues.

In its sample, this clonotype was seen many times. This chain joins TRBV14 and TRBJ2-3; 13 bases map to TRBD2. Germline V gives CDR1 SGHDN, CDR2 FVKESK. There are 15 residues in the CDR3. Unmatched junction bases numbered 0, after V lost 2 bases and J lost 4 bases. The DNA of the CDR3 is TGTGCCAGCAGCCAAACTAGCGGGGGGGCAGATACGCAGTATTTT. Its translation is CASSQTSGGADTQYF. Based on the CDR3 plus reference TRBV14 and TRBJ2-3, the full variable domain is EAGVTQFPSHSVIEKGQTVTLRCDPISGHDNLYWYRRVMGKEIKFLLHFVKESKQDESGMPNNRFLAERTGGTYSTLKVQPAELEDSGVYFCASSQTSGGADTQYFGPGTRLTVL.

This clonotype was observed a handful of times. The chain links TRBV4-1 to TRBJ2-1; D possibly corresponds to TRBD2 (6 bases). V was pared by 2 bases and J by 6 bases, with 14 bases between. The germline V gene encodes CDR1 MGHRA and CDR2 YSYEKL. The CDR3 totals 15 residues. The CDR3 sequence is CASSQPGRRPNEQFF. As DNA, the CDR3 is TGCGCCAGCAGCCAACCGGGGAGGCGGCCCAATGAGCAGTTCTTC.

The chain has TRBV9 and TRBJ2-6; no clear D gene. Per the germline V gene, CDR1 is SGDLS and CDR2 is YYNGEE. Trimming pared 2 bases from V and 0 bases from J, leaving 9 bases between. The CDR3 loop spans 16 amino acids. This CDR3 is CASSVHRNSGANVLTF. CDR3 bases: TGTGCCAGCAGCGTTCACCGCAACTCTGGGGCCAACGTCCTGACTTTC.

Only a few counts were recorded for this clonotype. The chain carries TRBV20-1 and TRBJ2-7; maybe TRBD2 (6 bases). The germline CDR1 and CDR2 sequences are DFQATT and SNEGSKA (reference sequence). CDR3 length: 12 amino acids. Trimming removed 5 bases from V and 3 bases from J, with 11 bases in between. This CDR3 is CSAGGDFYEQYF. CDR3 nucleotides: TGCAGTGCTGGAGGGGATTTCTACGAGCAGTACTTC.

The V call is TRBV7-2, the J call TRBJ1-2; D call uncertain. V shed 7 bases and J shed 6 bases, with 15 bases lying between them. The CDR3 covers 13 residues. Looked up from germline, CDR1 is SGHTA and CDR2 is FQGNSA. The CDR3 reads CASNLPLAHGYTF. CDR3 DNA sequence: TGTGCCAGCAACCTCCCCTTGGCCCATGGCTACACCTTC.